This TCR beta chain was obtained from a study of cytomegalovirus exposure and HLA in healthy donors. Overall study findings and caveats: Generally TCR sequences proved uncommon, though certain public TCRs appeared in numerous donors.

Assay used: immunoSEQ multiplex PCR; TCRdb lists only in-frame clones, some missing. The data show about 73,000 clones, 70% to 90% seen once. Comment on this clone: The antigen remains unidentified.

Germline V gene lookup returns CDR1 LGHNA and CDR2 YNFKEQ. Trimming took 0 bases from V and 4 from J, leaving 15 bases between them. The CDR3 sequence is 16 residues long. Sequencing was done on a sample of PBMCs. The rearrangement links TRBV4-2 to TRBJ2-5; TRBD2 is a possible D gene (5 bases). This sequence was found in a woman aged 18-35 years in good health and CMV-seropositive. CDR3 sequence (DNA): TGTGCCAGCAGCCAAGATCCGACCGGCGGAGGAGAGACCCAGTACTTC. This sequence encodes CASSQDPTGGGETQYF.